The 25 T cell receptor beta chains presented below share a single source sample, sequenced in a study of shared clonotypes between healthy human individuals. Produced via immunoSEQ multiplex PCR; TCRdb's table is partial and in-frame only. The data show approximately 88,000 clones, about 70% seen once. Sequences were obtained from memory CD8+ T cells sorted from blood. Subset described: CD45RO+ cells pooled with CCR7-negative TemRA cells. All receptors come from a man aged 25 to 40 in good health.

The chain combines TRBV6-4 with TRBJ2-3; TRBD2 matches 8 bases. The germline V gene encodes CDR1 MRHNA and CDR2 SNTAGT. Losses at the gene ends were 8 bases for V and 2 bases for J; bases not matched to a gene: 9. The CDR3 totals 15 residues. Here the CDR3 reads CASHPGGGHTDTQYF. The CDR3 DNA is TGTGCCAGCCACCCGGGGGGGGGACACACAGATACGCAGTATTTT.

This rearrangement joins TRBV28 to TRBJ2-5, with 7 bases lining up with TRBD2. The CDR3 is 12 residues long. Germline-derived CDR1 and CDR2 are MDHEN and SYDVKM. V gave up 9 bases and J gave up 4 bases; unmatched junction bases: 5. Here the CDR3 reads CASSRESETQYF. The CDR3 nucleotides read TGTGCCAGTTCGCGGGAGTCAGAGACCCAGTACTTC. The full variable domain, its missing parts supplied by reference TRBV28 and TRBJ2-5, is DVKVTQSSRYLVKRTGEKVFLECVQDMDHENMFWYRQDPGLGLRLIYFSYDVKMKEKGDIPEGYSVSREKKERFSLILESASTNQTSMYLCASSRESETQYFGPGTRLLVL.

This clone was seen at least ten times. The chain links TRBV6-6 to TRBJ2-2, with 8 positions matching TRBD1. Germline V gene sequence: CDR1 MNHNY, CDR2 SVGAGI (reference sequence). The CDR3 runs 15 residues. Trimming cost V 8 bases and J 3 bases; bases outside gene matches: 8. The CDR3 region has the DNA TGTGCCAGCCAAGTCCCACAGGGGGACACCGGGGAGCTGTTTTTT. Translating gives CASQVPQGDTGELFF.

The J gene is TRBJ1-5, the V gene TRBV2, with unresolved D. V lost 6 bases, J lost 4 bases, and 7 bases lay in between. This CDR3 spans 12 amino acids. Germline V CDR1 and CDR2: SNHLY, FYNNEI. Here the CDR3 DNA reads TGTGCCAGCAGACTCGATAATCAGCCCCAGCATTTT. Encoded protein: CASRLDNQPQHF.

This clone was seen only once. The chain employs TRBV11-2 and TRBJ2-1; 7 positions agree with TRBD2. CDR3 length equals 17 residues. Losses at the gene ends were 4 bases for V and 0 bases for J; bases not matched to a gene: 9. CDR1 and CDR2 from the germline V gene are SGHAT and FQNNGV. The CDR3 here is CASSSLRGSGSYNEQFF. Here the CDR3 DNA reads TGTGCCAGCAGCTCGCTTCGCGGGAGCGGCTCCTACAATGAGCAGTTCTTC. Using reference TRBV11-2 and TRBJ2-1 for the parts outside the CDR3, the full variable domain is EAGVAQSPRYKIIEKRQSVAFWCNPISGHATLYWYQQILGQGPKLLIQFQNNGVVDDSQLPKDRFSAERLKGVDSTLKIQPAKLEDSAVYLCASSSLRGSGSYNEQFFGPGTRLTVL.

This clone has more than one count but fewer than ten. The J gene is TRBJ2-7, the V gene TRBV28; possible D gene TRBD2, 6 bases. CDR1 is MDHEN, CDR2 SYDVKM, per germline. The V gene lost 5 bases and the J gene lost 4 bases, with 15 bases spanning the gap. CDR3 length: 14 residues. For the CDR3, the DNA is TGTGCCAGCAGTCCGCCGGCAGGGAGGTACGAGCAGTACTTC. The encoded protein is CASSPPAGRYEQYF.

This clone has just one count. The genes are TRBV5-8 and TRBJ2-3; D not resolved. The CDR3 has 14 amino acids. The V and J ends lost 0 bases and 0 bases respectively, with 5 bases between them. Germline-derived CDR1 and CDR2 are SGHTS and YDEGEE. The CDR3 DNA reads TGTGCCAGCAGCTTGGGGCTAAGCACAGATACGCAGTATTTT. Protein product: CASSLGLSTDTQYF.

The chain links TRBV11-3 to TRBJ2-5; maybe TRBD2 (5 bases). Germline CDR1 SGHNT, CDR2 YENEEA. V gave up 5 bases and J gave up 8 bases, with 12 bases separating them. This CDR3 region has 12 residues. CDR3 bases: TGTGCCAGCAGCCCCGACCGGGGAACCCAGTACTTC. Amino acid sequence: CASSPDRGTQYF.

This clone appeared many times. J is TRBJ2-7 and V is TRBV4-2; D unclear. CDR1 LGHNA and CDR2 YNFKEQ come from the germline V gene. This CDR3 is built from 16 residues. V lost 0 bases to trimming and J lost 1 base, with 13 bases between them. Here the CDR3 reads CASSQDFTDPSYEQYF. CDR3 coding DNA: TGTGCCAGCAGCCAAGATTTCACTGATCCTTCCTACGAGCAGTACTTC.

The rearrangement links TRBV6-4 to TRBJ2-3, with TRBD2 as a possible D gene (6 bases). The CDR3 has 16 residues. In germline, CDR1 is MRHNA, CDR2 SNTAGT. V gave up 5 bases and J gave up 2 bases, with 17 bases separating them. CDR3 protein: CASSNIAAETTDTQYF. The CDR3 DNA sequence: TGTGCCAGCAGTAACATAGCGGCGGAGACCACAGATACGCAGTATTTT.

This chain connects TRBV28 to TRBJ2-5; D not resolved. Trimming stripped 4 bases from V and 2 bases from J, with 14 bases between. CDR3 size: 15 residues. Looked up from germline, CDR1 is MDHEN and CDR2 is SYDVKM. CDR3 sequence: CASSSQYRRQETQYF. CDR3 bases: TGTGCCAGCAGTTCACAATATCGAAGACAAGAGACCCAGTACTTC.

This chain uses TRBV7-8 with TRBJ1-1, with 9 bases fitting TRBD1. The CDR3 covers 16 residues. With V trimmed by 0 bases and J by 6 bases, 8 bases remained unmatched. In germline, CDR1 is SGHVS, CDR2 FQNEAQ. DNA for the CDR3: TGTGCCAGCAGCTTAGCGTGGACAGGGGTTTTCGCTGAAGCTTTCTTT. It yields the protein CASSLAWTGVFAEAFF.

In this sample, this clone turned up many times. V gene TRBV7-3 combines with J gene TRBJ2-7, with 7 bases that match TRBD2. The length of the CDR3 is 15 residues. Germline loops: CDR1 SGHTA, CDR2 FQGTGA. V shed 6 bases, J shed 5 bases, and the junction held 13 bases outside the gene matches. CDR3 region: CASSFDSPAGDEQYF. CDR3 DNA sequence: TGTGCCAGCAGTTTTGACAGCCCCGCGGGGGACGAGCAGTACTTC.

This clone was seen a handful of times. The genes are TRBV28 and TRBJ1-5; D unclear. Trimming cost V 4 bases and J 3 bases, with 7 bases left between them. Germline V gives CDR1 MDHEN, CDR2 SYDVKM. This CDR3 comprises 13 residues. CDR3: CASSSLLNQPQHF. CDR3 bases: TGTGCCAGCAGTTCCCTGCTCAATCAGCCCCAGCATTTT.

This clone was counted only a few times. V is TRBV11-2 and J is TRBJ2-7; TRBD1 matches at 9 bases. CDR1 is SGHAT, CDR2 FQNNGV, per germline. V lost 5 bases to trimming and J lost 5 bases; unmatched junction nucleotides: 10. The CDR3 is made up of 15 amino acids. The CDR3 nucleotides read TGTGCCAGCAGCCGGCTAGACAGGGGGGGTCACGAGCAGTACTTC. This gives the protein CASSRLDRGGHEQYF.

CDR3: CASSEALGEEQFF. Written as DNA, the CDR3 is TGTGCCAGCAGTGAAGCGCTGGGAGAGGAGCAGTTCTTC. The chain links TRBV6-1 to TRBJ2-1; D is possibly TRBD2 (5 bases). The CDR3 consists of 13 residues. V lost 0 bases and J lost 10, with 10 bases in between. Germline lookup yields CDR1 MNHNS and CDR2 SASEGT.

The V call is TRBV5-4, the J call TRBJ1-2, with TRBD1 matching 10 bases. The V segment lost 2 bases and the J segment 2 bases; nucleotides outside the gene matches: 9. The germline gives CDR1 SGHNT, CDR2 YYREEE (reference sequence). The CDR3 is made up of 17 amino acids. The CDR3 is CASSLPALGQGNYGYTF. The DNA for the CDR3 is TGTGCCAGCAGCTTACCTGCTCTGGGACAGGGGAACTATGGCTACACCTTC.

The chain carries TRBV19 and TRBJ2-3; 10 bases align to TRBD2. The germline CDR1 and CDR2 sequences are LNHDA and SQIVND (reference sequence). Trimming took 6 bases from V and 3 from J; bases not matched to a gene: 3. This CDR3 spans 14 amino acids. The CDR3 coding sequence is TGTGCCAGTAGCCGGACTAGCGGAACAGATACGCAGTATTTT. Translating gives CASSRTSGTDTQYF.

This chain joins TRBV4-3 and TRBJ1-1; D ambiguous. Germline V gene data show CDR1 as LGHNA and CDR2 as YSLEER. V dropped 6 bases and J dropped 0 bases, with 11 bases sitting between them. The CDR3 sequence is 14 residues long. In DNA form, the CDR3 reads TGCGCCAGCAGTCAGTCGGTTTTGAACACTGAAGCTTTCTTT. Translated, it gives CASSQSVLNTEAFF.

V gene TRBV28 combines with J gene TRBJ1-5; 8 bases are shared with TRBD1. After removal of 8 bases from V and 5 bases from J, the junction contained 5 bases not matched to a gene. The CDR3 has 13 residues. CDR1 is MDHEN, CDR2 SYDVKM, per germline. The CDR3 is CASGQGRDQPQHF. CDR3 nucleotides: TGTGCCAGCGGACAGGGTCGCGATCAGCCCCAGCATTTT.

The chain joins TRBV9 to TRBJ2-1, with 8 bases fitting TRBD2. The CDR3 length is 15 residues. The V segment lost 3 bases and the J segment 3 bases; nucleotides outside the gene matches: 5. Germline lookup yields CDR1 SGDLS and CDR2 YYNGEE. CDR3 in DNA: TGTGCCAGCAGCGCGATAGCGGGATTCTACAATGAGCAGTTCTTC. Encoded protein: CASSAIAGFYNEQFF.

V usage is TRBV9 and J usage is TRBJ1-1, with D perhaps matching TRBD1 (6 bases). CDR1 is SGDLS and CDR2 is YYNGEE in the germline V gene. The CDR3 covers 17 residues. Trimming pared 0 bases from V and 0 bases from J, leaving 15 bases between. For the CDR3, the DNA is TGTGCCAGCAGCGTAGGGGGGACAATGTACATGAACACTGAAGCTTTCTTT. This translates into CASSVGGTMYMNTEAFF.

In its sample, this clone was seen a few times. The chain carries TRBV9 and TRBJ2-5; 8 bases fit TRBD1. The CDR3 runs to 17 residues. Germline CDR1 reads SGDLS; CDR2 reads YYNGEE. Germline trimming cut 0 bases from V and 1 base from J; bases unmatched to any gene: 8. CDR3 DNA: TGTGCCAGCAGCGTAGACCCTGGGACAGGCGTCCAAGAGACCCAGTACTTC. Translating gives CASSVDPGTGVQETQYF. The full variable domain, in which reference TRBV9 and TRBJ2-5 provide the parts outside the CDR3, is DSGVTQTPKHLITATGQRVTLRCSPRSGDLSVYWYQQSLDQGLQFLIQYYNGEERAKGNILERFSAQQFPDLHSELNLSSLELGDSALYFCASSVDPGTGVQETQYFGPGTRLLVL.

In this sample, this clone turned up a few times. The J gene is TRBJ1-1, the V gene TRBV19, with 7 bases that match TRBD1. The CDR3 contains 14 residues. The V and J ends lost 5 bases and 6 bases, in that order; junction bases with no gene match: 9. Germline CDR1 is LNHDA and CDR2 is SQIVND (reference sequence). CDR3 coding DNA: TGTGCCAGTAGTTCCCCCGGACAGGTCGCTGAAGCTTTCTTT. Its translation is CASSSPGQVAEAFF.

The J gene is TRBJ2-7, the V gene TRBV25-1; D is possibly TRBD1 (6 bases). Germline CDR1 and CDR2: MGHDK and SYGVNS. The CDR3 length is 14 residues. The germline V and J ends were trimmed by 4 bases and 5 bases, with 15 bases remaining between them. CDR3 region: CASSVKGTRDEQYF. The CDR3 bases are TGTGCCAGCAGTGTTAAAGGGACAAGAGACGAGCAGTACTTC.